The subject of this entry is one T cell receptor beta chain. The sample belongs to a study of OX40 agonist ivuxolimab in advanced cancers. This table comes from immunoSEQ multiplex PCR, and its TCRdb copy is limited to in-frame clones, with some not included. The sample has tens of thousands of clones, roughly 87% seen once. Here the sequenced sample was CD4+ or CD8+ T cells sorted from blood, taken in a trial of the OX40 agonist ivuxolimab. This TCR derives from an adult with an advanced solid tumor such as melanoma, head and neck, liver or kidney cancer.

The CDR3 here is CASSFYDRLYEQYF. CDR3 coding DNA: TGTGCCAGCAGCTTTTACGACCGGTTGTACGAGCAGTACTTC. This chain joins TRBV13 and TRBJ2-7; unclear D gene. The CDR3 sequence is 14 residues long. Per the germline V gene, CDR1 is PRHDT and CDR2 is FYEKMQ (reference sequence). Deletions cut 3 bases from V and 4 bases from J, with 13 bases between.